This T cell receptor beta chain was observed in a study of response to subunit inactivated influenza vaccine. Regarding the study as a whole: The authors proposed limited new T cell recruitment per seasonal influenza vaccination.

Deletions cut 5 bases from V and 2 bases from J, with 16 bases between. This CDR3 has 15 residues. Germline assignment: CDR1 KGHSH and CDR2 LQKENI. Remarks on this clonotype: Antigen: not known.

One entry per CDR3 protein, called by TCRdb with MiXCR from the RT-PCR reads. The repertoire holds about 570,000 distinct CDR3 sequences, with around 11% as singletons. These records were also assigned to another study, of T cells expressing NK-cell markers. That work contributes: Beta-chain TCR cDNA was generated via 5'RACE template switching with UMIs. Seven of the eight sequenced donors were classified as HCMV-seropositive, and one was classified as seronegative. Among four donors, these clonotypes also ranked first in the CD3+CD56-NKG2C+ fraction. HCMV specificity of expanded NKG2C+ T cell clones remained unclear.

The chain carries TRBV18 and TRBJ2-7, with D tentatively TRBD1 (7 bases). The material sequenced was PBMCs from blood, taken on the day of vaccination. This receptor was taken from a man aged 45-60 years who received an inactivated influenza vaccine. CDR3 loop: CASSIGGTVTYEQYF. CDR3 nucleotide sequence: TGTGCCAGCTCAATTGGCGGGACAGTTACCTACGAGCAGTACTTC.